These 21 T cell receptor beta chains were all obtained from the same sample, sequenced in a study of beta chain features in type 1 diabetes. Study-wide results and limits: Researchers report that Type 1 diabetes patients had moderately but significantly shorter TCRB CDR3s across all four CD4+ subsets.

The antigens these receptors bind are not known. The isolated RNA, all of it, was reverse transcribed, so expressed TCRB transcripts were what got sequenced. TCRdb's copy holds only in-frame clones and misses some; the assay was immunoSEQ multiplex PCR. The sample shows almost 350,000 clones, 9.3% of them seen only once. What was sequenced was central memory CD4+ T cells from blood. The receptors originated from a young man with type 1 diabetes.

This clone appeared a few times. V usage is TRBV5-1 and J usage is TRBJ1-4; 8 positions match TRBD1. Trimming at V came to 2 bases and at J to 5 bases, leaving 11 bases not matched to a gene. CDR3 length equals 17 residues. The germline CDR1 and CDR2 sequences are SGHRS and YFSETQ. The DNA for the CDR3 is TGCGCCAGCAGCTTTGTGCAGGGGGCGCAATCAAATGAAAAACTGTTTTTT. Protein sequence: CASSFVQGAQSNEKLFF.

Only a few counts were recorded for this clone. The rearrangement joins TRBV20-1 to TRBJ2-3, with TRBD2 matching 11 bases. V lost 6 bases and J lost 10; bases outside the gene matches: 3. The germline gives CDR1 DFQATT, CDR2 SNEGSKA (reference sequence). The CDR3 is 11 residues long. The CDR3 sequence is CSATSGASQYF. The CDR3 DNA is TGCAGTGCGACTAGCGGGGCTTCGCAGTATTTT.

This clone has a count of ten or more. This chain connects TRBV5-1 to TRBJ2-7; tentative D call: TRBD1 (5 bases). CDR1 and CDR2 (germline): SGHRS, YFSETQ. This CDR3 has 12 amino acids. V was pared by 4 bases and J by 2 bases, with 7 bases between. The CDR3 protein is CASSQDTYEQYF. The CDR3 DNA reads as TGCGCCAGCAGCCAGGACACCTACGAGCAGTACTTC.

This clone was seen many times. The chain uses TRBV7-2 and TRBJ2-7; a weak D match, TRBD2 (6 bases). V was shortened by 3 bases and J by 4 bases, with 13 bases between the two germline ends. CDR1 and CDR2 from the germline V gene are SGHTA and FQGNSA. The CDR3 consists of 14 residues. The CDR3 nucleotides are TGTGCCAGCAGCTTTTTAGACAGCGGGTACGAGCAGTACTTC. Protein product: CASSFLDSGYEQYF.

The chain recombines TRBV28 with TRBJ2-7, with 9 nucleotides matching TRBD1. Germline V gene data show CDR1 as MDHEN and CDR2 as SYDVKM. The CDR3 runs 16 residues. The trim removed 2 bases at V and 1 base at J, leaving 6 bases unmatched. The CDR3 is CASSLSTGTGSYEQYF. CDR3 coding DNA: TGTGCCAGCAGTTTAAGCACGGGGACAGGGTCCTACGAGCAGTACTTC.

J is TRBJ2-7 and V is TRBV23-1; the match to TRBD1 covers 11 bases. TRBV23-1 is placed among ORFs of uncertain function. The V gene end was trimmed by 0 bases and the J gene end by 0 bases; junction bases not matched to a gene: 1. The CDR3 runs to 16 residues. The CDR3 sequence: CASSQSDRGPSYEQYF. The CDR3 coding sequence is TGCGCCAGCAGTCAATCGGACAGGGGGCCCTCCTACGAGCAGTACTTC.

The genes are TRBV29-1 and TRBJ1-2, with 8 positions matching TRBD1. Per germline, CDR1 SQVTM and CDR2 ANQGSEA. The CDR3 is made up of 12 amino acids. Unmatched junction bases numbered 4, after V lost 6 bases and J lost 4 bases. The CDR3 sequence: CSVGQGGYGYTF. In DNA form, the CDR3 reads TGCAGCGTCGGACAGGGTGGCTATGGCTACACCTTC.

V gene TRBV28 combines with J gene TRBJ1-2, with 9 bases that match TRBD1. The junction had 6 bases not matched to a gene; V was cut back by 6 bases and J by 4 bases. Germline V lookup: CDR1 MDHEN, CDR2 SYDVKM. The CDR3 length is 14 residues. The CDR3 DNA reads TGTGCCAGCAGCGACGGGACAGGGTTCTATGGCTACACCTTC. It is translated as CASSDGTGFYGYTF.

This clone occurred once. The chain uses TRBV9 and TRBJ2-3; D call uncertain. Trimming took off 7 bases at V and 3 bases at J, with 15 bases between the two ends. Germline V lookup: CDR1 SGDLS, CDR2 YYNGEE. This CDR3 spans 14 amino acids. The CDR3, as DNA: TGTGCCAGCTCCCCGAGACAATCAACAGATACGCAGTATTTT. It yields the protein CASSPRQSTDTQYF.

This clone was found a few times. V gene TRBV23-1 combines with J gene TRBJ1-5, with 7 bases identical to TRBD1. TRBV23-1 carries the ORF label, with uncertain function. CDR3 length: 14 amino acids. Germline trimming cut 7 bases from V and 4 bases from J; bases unmatched to any gene: 7. DNA for the CDR3: TGCGCCAGCACCCCGGACAGGATGAATCAGCCCCAGCATTTT. Protein: CASTPDRMNQPQHF.

There are a few counts of this clone. The chain has TRBV21-1 and TRBJ2-5. TRBV21-1 is recorded as a pseudogene. This CDR3 has 13 amino acids. CDR3 amino acids: CASSKTLKETQYF. In nucleotides, the CDR3 is TGTGCCAGCAGCAAAACCCTGAAAGAGACCCAGTACTTC.

This clone was observed at least ten times. J is TRBJ2-1 and V is TRBV4-3, with TRBD1 matching over 7 bases. The CDR3 contains 14 residues. Unmatched junction bases numbered 6, after V lost 3 bases and J lost 7 bases. Looked up from germline, CDR1 is LGHNA and CDR2 is YSLEER. The CDR3 nucleotides are TGCGCCAGCAGCCACTCGACAGGGTTGAATGAGCAGTTCTTC. Encoded protein: CASSHSTGLNEQFF.

The chain uses TRBV5-6 and TRBJ1-4; 9 bases are a match to TRBD1. V shed 1 base and J 8 bases; nucleotides not matched to a gene: 9. Germline CDR1 and CDR2: SGHDT and YYEEEE. The CDR3 length is 16 residues. DNA for the CDR3: TGTGCCAGCAGCTTGAGGGTCGGACAGGGGTACGAAAAACTGTTTTTT. Encoded protein: CASSLRVGQGYEKLFF.

This clone turned up a few times. This chain uses TRBV6-6 with TRBJ1-3; D is undetermined. The V gene's germline CDR1 is MNHNY and CDR2 SVGAGI (reference sequence). The CDR3 is made up of 11 amino acids. V gave up 7 bases and J gave up 2 bases, with 3 bases separating them. The CDR3 spells CASMTGNTIYF. CDR3 nucleotide sequence: TGTGCCAGCATGACTGGAAACACCATATATTTT.

This clone was seen a few times. The chain is built from TRBV14 and TRBJ1-2; D possibly corresponds to TRBD1 (6 bases). Deletions cut 4 bases from V and 4 bases from J, with 16 bases between. The CDR3 length is 15 residues. Germline V gene lookup returns CDR1 SGHDN and CDR2 FVKESK. The CDR3, as DNA: TGTGCCAGCAGCCCCGCGGGGGCGCTATCCTATGGCTACACCTTC. This translates into CASSPAGALSYGYTF. The variable domain in full, completed from reference TRBV14 and TRBJ1-2, reads EAGVTQFPSHSVIEKGQTVTLRCDPISGHDNLYWYRRVMGKEIKFLLHFVKESKQDESGMPNNRFLAERTGGTYSTLKVQPAELEDSGVYFCASSPAGALSYGYTFGSGTRLTVV.

The chain combines TRBV19 with TRBJ2-7; D ambiguous. This CDR3 is 14 amino acids long. Looked up from germline, CDR1 is LNHDA and CDR2 is SQIVND (reference sequence). V was shortened by 5 bases and J by 2 bases, with 13 bases between the two germline ends. The CDR3 DNA follows: TGTGCCAGTAGTTCTCCCCAGAGCACCTACGAGCAGTACTTC. The encoded protein is CASSSPQSTYEQYF.

This clone has a handful of counts. The chain recombines TRBV11-2 with TRBJ2-2; D is possibly TRBD1 (6 bases). V lost 5 bases to trimming and J lost 1 base, with 11 bases between them. This CDR3 has 15 residues. CDR1 and CDR2 from the germline V gene are SGHAT and FQNNGV. The CDR3 DNA follows: TGTGCCAGCAGCCCGGACAGAAAGAACACCGGGGAGCTGTTTTTT. It is translated as CASSPDRKNTGELFF.

This clone was seen more than once but under ten times. The chain has TRBV7-9 and TRBJ2-1, with TRBD1 matching over 9 bases. Looked up from germline, CDR1 is SEHNR and CDR2 is FQNEAQ (reference sequence). J was trimmed by 8 bases and V by 1 base; bases with no gene match: 6. The CDR3 totals 15 residues. CDR3 amino acids: CASSLGTGALDEQFF. The CDR3 DNA sequence: TGTGCCAGCAGCTTAGGGACAGGGGCCTTGGATGAGCAGTTCTTC.

The genes are TRBV6-5 and TRBJ2-1, with D possibly being TRBD1 (5 bases). V dropped 0 bases and J dropped 10 bases, with 16 bases sitting between them. In germline, CDR1 is MNHEY, CDR2 SVGAGI. The CDR3 runs to 15 residues. This CDR3 reads CASSYSIPTPGEQFF. The CDR3 DNA reads TGTGCCAGCAGTTACTCGATCCCGACTCCAGGGGAGCAGTTCTTC.

This clone has only a few counts. The chain recombines TRBV2 with TRBJ1-1; possible D gene TRBD1, 6 bases. The CDR3 is made up of 15 amino acids. V was clipped by 4 bases and J by 0 bases, with 12 bases between them. CDR1 SNHLY and CDR2 FYNNEI come from the germline V gene. CDR3 DNA sequence: TGTGCCAGCAGTGCTAAGACAGGAATGAACACTGAAGCTTTCTTT. Its translation: CASSAKTGMNTEAFF.

This clone was counted a few times. V gene TRBV20-1 combines with J gene TRBJ2-5; unclear D gene. This CDR3 region has 11 residues. Trimming stripped 0 bases from V and 4 bases from J, with 3 bases between. The germline V gene has CDR1 DFQATT and CDR2 SNEGSKA (reference sequence). The CDR3 loop is CSARDSETQYF. As DNA, the CDR3 is TGCAGTGCTAGAGATTCAGAGACCCAGTACTTC.